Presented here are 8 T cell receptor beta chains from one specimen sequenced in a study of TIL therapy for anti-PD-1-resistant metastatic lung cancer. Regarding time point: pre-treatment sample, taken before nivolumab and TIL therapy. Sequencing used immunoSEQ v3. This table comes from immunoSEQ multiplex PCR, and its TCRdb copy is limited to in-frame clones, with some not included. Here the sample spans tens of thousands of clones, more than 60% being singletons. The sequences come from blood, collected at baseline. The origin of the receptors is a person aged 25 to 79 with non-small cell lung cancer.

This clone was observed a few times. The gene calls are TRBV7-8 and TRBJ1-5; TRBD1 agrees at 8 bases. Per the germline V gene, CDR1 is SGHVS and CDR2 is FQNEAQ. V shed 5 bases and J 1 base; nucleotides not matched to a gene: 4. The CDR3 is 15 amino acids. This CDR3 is CASSLRTGSNQPQHF. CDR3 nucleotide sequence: TGTGCCAGCAGCCTCCGGACAGGGAGCAATCAGCCCCAGCATTTT.

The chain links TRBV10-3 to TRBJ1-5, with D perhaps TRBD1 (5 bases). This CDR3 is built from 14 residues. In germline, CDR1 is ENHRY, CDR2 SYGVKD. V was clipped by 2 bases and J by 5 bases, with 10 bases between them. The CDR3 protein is CAISESRVDQPQHF. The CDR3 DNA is TGTGCCATCAGTGAGAGCAGGGTCGATCAGCCCCAGCATTTT.

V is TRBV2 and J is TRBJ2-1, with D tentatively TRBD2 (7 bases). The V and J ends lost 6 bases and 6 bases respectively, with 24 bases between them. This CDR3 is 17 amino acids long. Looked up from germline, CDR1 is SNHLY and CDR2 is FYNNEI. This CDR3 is CASRRVLAGVQGNEQFF. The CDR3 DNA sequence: TGTGCCAGCAGGAGAGTGCTCGCGGGGGTACAGGGCAATGAGCAGTTCTTC.

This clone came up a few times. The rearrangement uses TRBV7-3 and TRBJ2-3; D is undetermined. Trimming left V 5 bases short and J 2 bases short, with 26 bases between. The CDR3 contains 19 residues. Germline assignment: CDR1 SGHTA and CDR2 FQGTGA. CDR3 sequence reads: CASSPRGVTYPLSTDTQYF. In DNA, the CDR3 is TGTGCCAGCAGCCCCCGAGGAGTAACTTACCCCCTGTCCACAGATACGCAGTATTTT.

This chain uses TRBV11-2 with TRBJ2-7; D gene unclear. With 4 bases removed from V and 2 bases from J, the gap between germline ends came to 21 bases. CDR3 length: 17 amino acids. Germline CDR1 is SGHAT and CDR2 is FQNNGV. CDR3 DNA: TGTGCCAGCAGCTCGTACCTGGCCCCCGAACAAACCTACGAGCAGTACTTC. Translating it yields CASSSYLAPEQTYEQYF.

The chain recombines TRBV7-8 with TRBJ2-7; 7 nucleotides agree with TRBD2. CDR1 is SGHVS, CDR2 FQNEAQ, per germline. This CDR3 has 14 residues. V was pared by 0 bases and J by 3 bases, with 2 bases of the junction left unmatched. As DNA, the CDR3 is TGTGCCAGCAGCTTAGCGGGAGGGGACTACGAGCAGTACTTC. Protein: CASSLAGGDYEQYF.

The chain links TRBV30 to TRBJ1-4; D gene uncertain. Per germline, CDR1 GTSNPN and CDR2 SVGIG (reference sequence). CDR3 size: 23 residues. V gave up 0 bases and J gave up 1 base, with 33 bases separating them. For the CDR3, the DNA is TGTGCCTGGAGTGTTTTTTTGTTTAAGGGTTGGCAGGTGGCGTCCGGAACTAATGAAAAACTGTTTTTT. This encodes CAWSVFLFKGWQVASGTNEKLFF.

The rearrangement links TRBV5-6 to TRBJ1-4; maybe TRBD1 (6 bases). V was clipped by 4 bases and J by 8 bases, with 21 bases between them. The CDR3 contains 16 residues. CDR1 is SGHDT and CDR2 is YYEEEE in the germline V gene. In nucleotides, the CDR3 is TGTGCCAGCAGCCTTCTACAGGGAGTTGGTGAGGAAAAACTGTTTTTT. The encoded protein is CASSLLQGVGEEKLFF.